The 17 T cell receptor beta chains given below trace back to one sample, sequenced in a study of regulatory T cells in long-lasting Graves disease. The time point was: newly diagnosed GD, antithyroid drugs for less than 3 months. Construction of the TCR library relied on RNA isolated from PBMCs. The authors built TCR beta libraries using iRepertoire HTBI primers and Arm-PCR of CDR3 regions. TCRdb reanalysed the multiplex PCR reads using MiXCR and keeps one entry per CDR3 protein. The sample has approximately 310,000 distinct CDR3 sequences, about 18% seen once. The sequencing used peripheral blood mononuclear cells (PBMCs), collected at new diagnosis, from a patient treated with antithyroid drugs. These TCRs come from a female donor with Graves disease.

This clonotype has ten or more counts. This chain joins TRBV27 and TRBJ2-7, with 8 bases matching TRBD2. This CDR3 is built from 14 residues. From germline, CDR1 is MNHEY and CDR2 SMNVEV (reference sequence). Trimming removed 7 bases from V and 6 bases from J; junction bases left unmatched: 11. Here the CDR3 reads CASTAGGGFSEQYF. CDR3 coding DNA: TGTGCCAGCACCGCCGGGGGGGGGTTTTCCGAGCAGTACTTC.

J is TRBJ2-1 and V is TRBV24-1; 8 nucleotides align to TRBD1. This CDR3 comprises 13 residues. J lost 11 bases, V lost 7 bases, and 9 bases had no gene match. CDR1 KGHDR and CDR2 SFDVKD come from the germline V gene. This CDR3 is CATRGRQGPKQFF. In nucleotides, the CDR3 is TGTGCCACCAGGGGAAGACAGGGGCCAAAGCAGTTCTTC.

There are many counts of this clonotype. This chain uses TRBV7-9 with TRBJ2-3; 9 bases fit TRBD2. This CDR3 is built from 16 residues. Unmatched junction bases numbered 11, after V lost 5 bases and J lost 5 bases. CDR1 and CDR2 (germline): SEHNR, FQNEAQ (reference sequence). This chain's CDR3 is CASSPLGLARGDTQYF. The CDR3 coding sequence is TGTGCCAGCAGCCCCCTGGGACTAGCCCGAGGAGATACGCAGTATTTT.

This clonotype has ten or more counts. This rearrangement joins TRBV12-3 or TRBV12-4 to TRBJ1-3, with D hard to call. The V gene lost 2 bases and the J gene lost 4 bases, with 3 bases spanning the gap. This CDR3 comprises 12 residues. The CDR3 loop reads CASSLLGNTIYF. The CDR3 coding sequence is TGTGCCAGCAGTTTATTGGGAAACACCATATATTTT.

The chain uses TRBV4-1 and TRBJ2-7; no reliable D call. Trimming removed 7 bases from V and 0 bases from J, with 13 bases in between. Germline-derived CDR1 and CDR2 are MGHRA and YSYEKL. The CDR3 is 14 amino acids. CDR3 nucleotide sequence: TGCGCCAGCATCACACAAGGCAGCTCCTACGAGCAGTACTTC. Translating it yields CASITQGSSYEQYF.

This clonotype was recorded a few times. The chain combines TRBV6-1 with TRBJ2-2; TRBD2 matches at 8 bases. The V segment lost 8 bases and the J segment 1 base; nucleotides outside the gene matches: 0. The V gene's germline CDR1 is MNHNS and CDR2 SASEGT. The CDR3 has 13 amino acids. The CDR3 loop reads CASAGGNTGELFF. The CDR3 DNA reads TGTGCCAGCGCGGGAGGGAACACCGGGGAGCTGTTTTTT.

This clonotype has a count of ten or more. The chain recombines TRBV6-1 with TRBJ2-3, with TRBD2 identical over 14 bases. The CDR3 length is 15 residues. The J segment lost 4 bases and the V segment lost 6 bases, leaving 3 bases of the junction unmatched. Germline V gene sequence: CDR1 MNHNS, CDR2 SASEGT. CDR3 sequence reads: CASRGLAGEADTQYF. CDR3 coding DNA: TGTGCCAGCAGGGGACTAGCGGGAGAGGCAGATACGCAGTATTTT.

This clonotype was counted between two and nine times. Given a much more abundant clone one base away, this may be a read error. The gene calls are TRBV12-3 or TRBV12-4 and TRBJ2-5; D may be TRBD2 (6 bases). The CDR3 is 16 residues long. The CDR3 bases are TGTGCCAGCAGTTTATGGGGGGTCCGAGGCCAAGAGGCCCAGTACTTC. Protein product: CASSLWGVRGQEAQYF.

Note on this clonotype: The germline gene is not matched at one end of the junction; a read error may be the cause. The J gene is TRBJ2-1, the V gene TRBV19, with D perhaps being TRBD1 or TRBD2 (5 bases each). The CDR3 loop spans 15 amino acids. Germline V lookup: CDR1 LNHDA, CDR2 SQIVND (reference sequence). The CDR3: CASSMGPGSYNDQCF. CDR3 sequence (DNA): TGTGCCAGTAGTATGGGACCAGGCTCCTACAATGATCAGTGCTTC.

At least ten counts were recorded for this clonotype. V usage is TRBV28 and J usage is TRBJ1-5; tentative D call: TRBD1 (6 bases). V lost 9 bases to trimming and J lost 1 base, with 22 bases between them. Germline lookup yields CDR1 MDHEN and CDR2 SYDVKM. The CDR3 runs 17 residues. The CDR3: CASSGGMRRGSNQPQHF. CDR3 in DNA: TGTGCCAGTTCCGGGGGCATGAGGAGGGGGAGCAATCAGCCCCAGCATTTT.

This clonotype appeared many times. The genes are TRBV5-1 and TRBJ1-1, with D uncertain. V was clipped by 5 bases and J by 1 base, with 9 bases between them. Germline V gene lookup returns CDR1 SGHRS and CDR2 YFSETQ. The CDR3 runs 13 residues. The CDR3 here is CASRTPANTEAFF. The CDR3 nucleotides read TGCGCCAGCAGAACCCCAGCGAACACTGAAGCTTTCTTT.

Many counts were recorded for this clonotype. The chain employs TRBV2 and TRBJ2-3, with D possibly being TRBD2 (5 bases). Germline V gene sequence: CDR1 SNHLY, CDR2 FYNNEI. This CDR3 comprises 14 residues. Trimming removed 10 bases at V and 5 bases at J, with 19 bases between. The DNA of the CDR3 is TGTGCCACCCAACTAGGACCCCCCGTAGATACGCAGTATTTT. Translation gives CATQLGPPVDTQYF.

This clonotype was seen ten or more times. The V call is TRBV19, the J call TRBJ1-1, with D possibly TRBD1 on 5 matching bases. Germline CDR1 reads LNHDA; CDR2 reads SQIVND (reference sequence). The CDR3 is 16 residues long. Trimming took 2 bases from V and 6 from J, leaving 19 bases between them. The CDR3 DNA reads TGTGCCAGTAGTATAATATCCGGGGGTTGGGGCGCTGAAGCTTTCTTT. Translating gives CASSIISGGWGAEAFF.

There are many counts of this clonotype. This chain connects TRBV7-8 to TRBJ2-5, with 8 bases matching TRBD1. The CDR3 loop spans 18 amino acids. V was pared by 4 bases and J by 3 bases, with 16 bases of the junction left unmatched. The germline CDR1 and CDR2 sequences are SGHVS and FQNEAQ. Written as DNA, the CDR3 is TGTGCCAGCAGCTCCACTTTGGACAGGGAATTATATGAAGAGACCCAGTACTTC. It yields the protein CASSSTLDRELYEETQYF.

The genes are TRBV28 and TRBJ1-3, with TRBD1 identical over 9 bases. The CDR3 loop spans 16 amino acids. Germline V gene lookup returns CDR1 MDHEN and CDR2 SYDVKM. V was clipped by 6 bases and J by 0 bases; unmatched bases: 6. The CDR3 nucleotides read TGTGCCAGCAGCCTCGGGACAGGGCCCTCTGGAAACACCATATATTTT. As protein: CASSLGTGPSGNTIYF.

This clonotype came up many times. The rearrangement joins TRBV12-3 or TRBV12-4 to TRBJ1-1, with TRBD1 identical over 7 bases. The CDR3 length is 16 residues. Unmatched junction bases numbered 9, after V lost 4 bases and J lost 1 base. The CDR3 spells CASSSAKGTENTEAFF. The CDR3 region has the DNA TGTGCCAGCAGTTCGGCCAAGGGGACAGAGAACACTGAAGCTTTCTTT.

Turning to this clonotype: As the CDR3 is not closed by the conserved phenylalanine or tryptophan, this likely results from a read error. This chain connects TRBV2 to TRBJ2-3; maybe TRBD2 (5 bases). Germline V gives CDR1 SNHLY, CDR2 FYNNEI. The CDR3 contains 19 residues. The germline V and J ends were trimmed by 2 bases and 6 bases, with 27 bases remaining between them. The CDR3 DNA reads TGTGCCAGCAGTGAAATCCCAGAGGGATACGCGGGTCGGACGGATACGCAGTATTCT. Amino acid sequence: CASSEIPEGYAGRTDTQYS.